These 25 T cell receptor beta chains were all obtained from the same sample, sequenced in a study of cytomegalovirus exposure and HLA in healthy donors. It was with 60 Vbeta and 13 Jbeta primers that the PCR ran. Sequencing was performed with immunoSEQ multiplex PCR; in TCRdb, only in-frame clones are kept and a portion is missing. This sample has under 130,000 clones, with around 79% found just once. Material for sequencing was PBMCs. The receptors come from a woman aged 40 to 50 in good health and CMV-seronegative.

The sample holds one count of this clone. The J gene is TRBJ1-3, the V gene TRBV19; no firm D call. The germline CDR1 and CDR2 sequences are LNHDA and SQIVND (reference sequence). V dropped 3 bases and J dropped 0 bases, with 9 bases sitting between them. The CDR3 runs 15 residues. CDR3: CASSIPSGSGNTIYF. CDR3 sequence (DNA): TGTGCCAGTAGTATCCCATCGGGCTCTGGAAACACCATATATTTT.

This CDR3 is CASSLRRADITDTQYF. CDR3 bases: TGTGCCAGCAGCTTGAGGCGGGCTGATATCACAGATACGCAGTATTTT. The chain carries TRBV7-2 and TRBJ2-3; maybe TRBD2 (5 bases). The CDR3 has 16 amino acids. Trimming left V 3 bases short and J 2 bases short, with 15 bases between. Per the germline V gene, CDR1 is SGHTA and CDR2 is FQGNSA.

This chain connects TRBV7-2 to TRBJ2-6, with D perhaps TRBD2 (7 bases). Looked up from germline, CDR1 is SGHTA and CDR2 is FQGNSA. The V and J ends lost 2 bases and 0 bases respectively, with 11 bases between them. The length of the CDR3 is 17 residues. CDR3 nucleotides: TGTGCCAGCAGCTTAAAAGGGGGGGGCTCTGGGGCCAACGTCCTGACTTTC. This sequence encodes CASSLKGGGSGANVLTF.

The rearrangement uses TRBV5-1 and TRBJ2-7; D ambiguous. Trimming pared 6 bases from V and 0 bases from J, leaving 13 bases between. The CDR3 sequence is 14 residues long. Germline assignment: CDR1 SGHRS and CDR2 YFSETQ. The CDR3 loop is CASKIELSSYEQYF. In DNA form, the CDR3 reads TGCGCCAGCAAGATCGAACTTAGCTCCTACGAGCAGTACTTC.

The V gene is TRBV5-8, the J gene TRBJ2-2; perhaps TRBD1 as D (5 bases). Germline V gives CDR1 SGHTS, CDR2 YDEGEE. V was clipped by 3 bases and J by 6 bases, with 15 bases between them. The CDR3 loop spans 15 amino acids. The CDR3 region is CASSWGRALPGELFF. The DNA of the CDR3 is TGTGCCAGCAGCTGGGGCCGGGCGTTGCCCGGGGAGCTGTTTTTT.

In DNA, the CDR3 is TGTGCCAGCAGCTTAGAGGGCGGGGCAGAACAAGAGACCCAGTACTTC. Protein product: CASSLEGGAEQETQYF. This chain links TRBV7-2 with TRBJ2-5; the D gene is possibly TRBD2 (6 bases). Germline CDR1 and CDR2: SGHTA and FQGNSA. The CDR3 is 16 amino acids. V was pared by 1 base and J by 2 bases, with 14 bases between.

The J gene is TRBJ1-6, the V gene TRBV5-6, with 7 bases matching TRBD1. Germline CDR1 is SGHDT and CDR2 is YYEEEE. This CDR3 has 16 amino acids. V was clipped by 4 bases and J by 7 bases; unmatched bases: 11. CDR3 sequence: CASSVLRPTGNSPLHF. The CDR3 DNA follows: TGTGCCAGCAGCGTACTCCGTCCGACAGGGAATTCACCCCTCCACTTT.

The CDR3 region has the DNA TGTGCCAGCTCAGAACAGGTCTCTGGGGCCAACGTCCTGACTTTC. The encoded protein is CASSEQVSGANVLTF. The J gene is TRBJ2-6, the V gene TRBV18; TRBD1 might be the D (5 bases). The CDR3 runs to 15 residues. CDR1 and CDR2 (germline): KGHSH, LQKENI. Trimming took off 5 bases at V and 0 bases at J, with 8 bases between the two ends.

The rearrangement joins TRBV30 to TRBJ2-7, with 8 bases lining up with TRBD1. This CDR3 has 15 amino acids. The junction had 10 bases not matched to a gene; V was cut back by 2 bases and J by 4 bases. CDR1 is GTSNPN and CDR2 is SVGIG in the germline V gene (reference sequence). The CDR3 region is CAWSFGTGLIYEQYF. The CDR3 nucleotides are TGTGCCTGGAGTTTCGGGACAGGACTAATATACGAGCAGTACTTC.

The V gene is TRBV16, the J gene TRBJ2-5, with TRBD2 matching 9 bases. CDR3 length: 14 amino acids. The J segment lost 5 bases and the V segment lost 2 bases, leaving 3 bases of the junction unmatched. From germline, CDR1 is KGHSY and CDR2 FQNENV. The CDR3 here is CASSQSGRKETQYF. Written as DNA, the CDR3 is TGTGCCAGCAGCCAAAGCGGGAGGAAGGAGACCCAGTACTTC. Filled out from reference TRBV16 and TRBJ2-5, the complete variable domain reads GEEVAQTPKHLVRGEGQKAKLYCAPIKGHSYVFWYQQVLKNEFKFLISFQNENVFDETGMPKERFSAKCLPNSPCSLEIQATKLEDSAVYFCASSQSGRKETQYFGPGTRLLVL.

In this sample, this clone turned up a few times. This sequence joins TRBV6-1 and TRBJ1-5; 7 bases match TRBD1. Unmatched junction bases numbered 10, after V lost 6 bases and J lost 5 bases. Per the germline V gene, CDR1 is MNHNS and CDR2 is SASEGT. The CDR3 runs 15 residues. CDR3: CASSRDRVWDQPQHF. The CDR3 bases are TGTGCCAGCAGCCGAGACAGGGTATGGGATCAGCCCCAGCATTTT.

The count of this clone is one. V usage is TRBV19 and J usage is TRBJ2-6; the D gene is possibly TRBD1 (6 bases). The V and J ends lost 6 bases and 2 bases respectively, with 11 bases between them. The CDR3 loop spans 15 amino acids. Germline V gives CDR1 LNHDA, CDR2 SQIVND (reference sequence). The CDR3 nucleotides are TGTGCCAGTAGAACCGAGGGGGCTGGGGCCAACGTCCTGACTTTC. Its translation is CASRTEGAGANVLTF. The full variable domain, rest sourced from reference TRBV19 and TRBJ2-6, is DGGITQSPKYLFRKEGQNVTLSCEQNLNHDAMYWYRQDPGQGLRLIYYSQIVNDFQKGDIAEGYSVSREKKESFPLTVTSAQKNPTAFYLCASRTEGAGANVLTFGAGSRLTVL.

The genes are TRBV4-3 and TRBJ2-1; 8 positions agree with TRBD1. Germline CDR1 reads LGHNA; CDR2 reads YSLEER. V was clipped by 2 bases and J by 13 bases; unmatched bases: 13. This CDR3 contains 15 residues. The DNA of the CDR3 is TGCGCCAGCAGCCAAACGACCGGACAGGGTTCGGGACAGTTCTTC. Amino acids: CASSQTTGQGSGQFF.

This clone was seen once. This sequence joins TRBV27 and TRBJ1-4, with 8 nucleotides matching TRBD1. There are 14 residues in the CDR3. Looked up from germline, CDR1 is MNHEY and CDR2 is SMNVEV (reference sequence). The J segment lost 7 bases and the V segment lost 8 bases, leaving 9 bases of the junction unmatched. The CDR3 DNA reads as TGTGCCAGCGGGGATTCGGACAGGGTTGAAAAACTGTTTTTT. Its protein product is CASGDSDRVEKLFF.

The rearrangement links TRBV6-1 to TRBJ2-7; 8 positions match TRBD1. V dropped 2 bases and J dropped 3; count of bases not matched to a gene: 6. Germline values: CDR1 MNHNS, CDR2 SASEGT. The CDR3 consists of 15 residues. CDR3 residues: CASSENPGGLYEQYF. In DNA form, the CDR3 reads TGTGCCAGCAGTGAAAACCCAGGGGGCCTCTACGAGCAGTACTTC.

The gene calls are TRBV7-9 and TRBJ2-6, with 11 bases identical to TRBD2. Germline trimming cut 3 bases from V and 1 base from J; bases unmatched to any gene: 8. The CDR3 consists of 19 residues. Germline CDR1 reads SEHNR; CDR2 reads FQNEAQ (reference sequence). In DNA, the CDR3 is TGTGCCAGCAGCTTGCGGGGACTAGCGGTTCCTTCTGGGGCCAACGTCCTGACTTTC. Protein: CASSLRGLAVPSGANVLTF.

V usage is TRBV15 and J usage is TRBJ1-5; perhaps TRBD1 as D (6 bases). V was cut by 1 base and J by 5 bases, with 12 bases left in between. In germline, CDR1 is LNHNV, CDR2 YYDKDF (reference sequence). The CDR3 is made up of 15 amino acids. CDR3 sequence reads: CATSRGGPLDQPQHF. The CDR3 DNA reads TGTGCCACCAGCAGAGGGGGGCCCCTCGATCAGCCCCAGCATTTT.

The chain recombines TRBV5-8 with TRBJ2-5, with D possibly matching TRBD2 (5 bases). Germline assignment: CDR1 SGHTS and CDR2 YDEGEE. Trimming left V 5 bases short and J 5 bases short, with 16 bases between. CDR3 length equals 14 residues. CDR3 region: CASSLEADRETQYF. DNA of the CDR3: TGTGCCAGCAGTCTGGAGGCGGACCGTGAGACCCAGTACTTC. Together with reference TRBV5-8 and TRBJ2-5, the CDR3 gives the full variable domain: EAGVTQSPTHLIKTRGQQATLRCSPISGHTSVYWYQQALGLGLQFLLWYDEGEERNRGNFPPRFSGRQFPNYSSELNVNALELEDSALYLCASSLEADRETQYFGPGTRLLVL.

The chain joins TRBV21-1 to TRBJ2-3; TRBD1 was called by the table and not checked on the DNA. TRBV21-1 is a recognized pseudogene. CDR3 length: 16 amino acids. The CDR3 region is CASSNRDRESADTQYF. The CDR3 coding sequence is TGTGCCAGCAGCAATCGGGACAGGGAATCTGCAGATACGCAGTATTTT.

The chain's CDR3 is CASRTDRANGAYTF. DNA of the CDR3: TGTGCCAGCAGAACGGACAGGGCGAACGGAGCCTACACCTTC. The chain joins TRBV5-4 to TRBJ1-2; TRBD1 agrees at 8 bases. Trimming cost V 5 bases and J 10 bases; bases outside gene matches: 13. CDR3 length equals 14 residues. Germline CDR1 SGHNT, CDR2 YYREEE (reference sequence).

The V gene is TRBV6-1, the J gene TRBJ2-7; a possible D gene is TRBD2 (5 bases). The CDR3 is 15 amino acids. The germline gives CDR1 MNHNS, CDR2 SASEGT. The ends were cut back, 0 bases at V and 4 bases at J, with 13 bases in the middle. CDR3 bases: TGTGCCAGCAGTGAAGCTGGGGAGTTTAAGTACGAGCAGTACTTC. This encodes CASSEAGEFKYEQYF.

The CDR3 nucleotides are TGTGCAAGTCGCTTAACTAGCGGAAACACCGGGGAGCTGTTTTTT. It translates to CASRLTSGNTGELFF. This chain links TRBV12-2 with TRBJ2-2; the table assigns TRBD2, which was not confirmed against the DNA. TRBV12-2 is noted as a pseudogene. The CDR3 is made up of 15 amino acids.

Concerning this clone: The junction differs from germline at one of its ends, possibly a read error. The sample carries other DNA sequences with the same CDR3. This sequence joins TRBV4-3 and TRBJ2-7; 9 nucleotides align to TRBD2. Germline V gene sequence: CDR1 LGHNA, CDR2 YSLEER. CDR3 length: 15 amino acids. The CDR3 here is CVSSQGVAGVYEQYF. DNA for the CDR3: TGCGTCAGCAGCCAAGGAGTAGCGGGAGTTTACGAGCAGTACTTC.

The rearrangement joins TRBV7-9 to TRBJ2-1; no clear D gene. CDR1 and CDR2 (germline): SEHNR, FQNEAQ (reference sequence). This CDR3 comprises 17 residues. Trimming pared 5 bases from V and 0 bases from J, leaving 17 bases between. The CDR3 coding sequence is TGTGCCAGCAGCCCCCGGAGAGCCGAGAGCTCCTACAATGAGCAGTTCTTC. Protein: CASSPRRAESSYNEQFF. The variable domain in full, completed from reference TRBV7-9 and TRBJ2-1, reads DTGVSQNPRHKITKRGQNVTFRCDPISEHNRLYWYRQTLGQGPEFLTYFQNEAQLEKSRLLSDRFSAERPKGSFSTLEIQRTEQGDSAMYLCASSPRRAESSYNEQFFGPGTRLTVL.

J is TRBJ1-5 and V is TRBV18; a weak D match, TRBD1 (6 bases). The CDR3 loop spans 14 amino acids. Looked up from germline, CDR1 is KGHSH and CDR2 is LQKENI. The V gene lost 2 bases and the J gene lost 6 bases, with 11 bases spanning the gap. The CDR3 DNA follows: TGTGCCAGCTCACCAATCGGGGGGCCTCAGCCCCAGCATTTT. Amino acid sequence: CASSPIGGPQPQHF.